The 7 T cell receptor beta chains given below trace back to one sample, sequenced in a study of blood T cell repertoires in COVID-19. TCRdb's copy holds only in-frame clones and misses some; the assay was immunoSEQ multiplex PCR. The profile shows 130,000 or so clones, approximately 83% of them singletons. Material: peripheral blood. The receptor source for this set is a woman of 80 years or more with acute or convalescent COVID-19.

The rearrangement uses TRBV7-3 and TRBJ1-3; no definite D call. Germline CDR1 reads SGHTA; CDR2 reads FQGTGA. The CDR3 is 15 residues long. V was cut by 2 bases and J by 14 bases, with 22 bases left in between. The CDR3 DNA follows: TGTGCCAGCAGCTTATTGGCCCAGCCTACGGGTCCCGTATATTTT. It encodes CASSLLAQPTGPVYF.

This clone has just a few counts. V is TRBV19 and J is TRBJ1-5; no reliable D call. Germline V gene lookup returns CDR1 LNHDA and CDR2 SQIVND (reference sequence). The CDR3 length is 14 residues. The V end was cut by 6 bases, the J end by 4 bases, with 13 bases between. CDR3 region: CASRGLEWNQPQHF. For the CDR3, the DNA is TGTGCCAGTAGAGGTCTAGAATGGAATCAGCCCCAGCATTTT.

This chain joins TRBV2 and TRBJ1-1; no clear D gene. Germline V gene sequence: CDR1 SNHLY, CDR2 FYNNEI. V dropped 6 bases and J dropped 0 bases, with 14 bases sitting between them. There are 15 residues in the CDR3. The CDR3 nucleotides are TGTGCCAGCAGACCTGGCGAGGGCGTGAACACTGAAGCTTTCTTT. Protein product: CASRPGEGVNTEAFF.

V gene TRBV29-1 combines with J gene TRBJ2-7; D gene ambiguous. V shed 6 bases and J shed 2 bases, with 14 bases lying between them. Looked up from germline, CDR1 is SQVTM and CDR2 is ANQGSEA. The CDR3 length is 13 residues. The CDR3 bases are TGCAGCGTCACCCTCTATGAGACCTACGAGCAGTACTTC. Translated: CSVTLYETYEQYF.

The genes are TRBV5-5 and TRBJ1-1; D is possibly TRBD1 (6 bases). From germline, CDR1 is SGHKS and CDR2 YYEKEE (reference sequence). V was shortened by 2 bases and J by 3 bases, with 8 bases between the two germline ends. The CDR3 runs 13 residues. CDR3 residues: CASSLAGDTEAFF. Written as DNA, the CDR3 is TGTGCCAGCAGCTTAGCAGGGGACACTGAAGCTTTCTTT.

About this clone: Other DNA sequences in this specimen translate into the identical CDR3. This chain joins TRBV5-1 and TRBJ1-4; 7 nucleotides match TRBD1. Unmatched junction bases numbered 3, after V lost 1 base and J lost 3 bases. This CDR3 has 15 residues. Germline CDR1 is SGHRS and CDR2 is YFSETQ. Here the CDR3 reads CASSLRQGSNEKLFF. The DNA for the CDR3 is TGCGCCAGCAGCTTGCGACAGGGATCTAATGAAAAACTGTTTTTT.

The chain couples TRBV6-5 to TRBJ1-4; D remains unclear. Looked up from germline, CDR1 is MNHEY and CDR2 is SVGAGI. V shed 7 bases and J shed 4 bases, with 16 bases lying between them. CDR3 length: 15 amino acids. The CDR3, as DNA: TGTGCCAGCACCCGCATGGGCAGCCTTAATGAAAAACTGTTTTTT. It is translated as CASTRMGSLNEKLFF.